Given below is one TCR beta chain in context. What it binds is unknown. The source of the sample is a study of T cell clusters in autoimmune cytopenias. Study results and caveats: Exclusive TRB clusters were about 2.9-fold more numerous in healthy donors than in active autoimmune hepatitis.

TRB amplification used approximately 270 ng of peripheral blood genomic DNA. One tube held mixed TRB-A and TRB-B primer pools for touch-down PCR. TCRdb re-called the multiplex PCR reads; one entry per CDR3 protein, DNA not given. With approximately 530 distinct CDR3 sequences in the sample, the ten largest clones hold around 53%. Sequenced sample: peripheral blood. The TCR sequence derives from a human donor with an autoimmune cytopenia or autoimmune hepatitis (not recorded which).

This chain's CDR3 is CASSPSWNTGELFF. This chain uses TRBV12-3 or TRBV12-4 with TRBJ2-2. The CDR3 spans 14 residues.